Listed below are T cell receptor beta chains from one sample, sequenced in a study of cytomegalovirus exposure and HLA in healthy donors. The protocol was immunoSEQ multiplex PCR, while the TCRdb copy is restricted to in-frame clones and leaves out a portion. The sample yields roughly 120,000 clones, roughly 82% seen once. The sequenced sample was PBMCs. These receptors were obtained from a male donor in good health and CMV-seropositive. The CDR3 runs from the conserved cysteine through the conserved F or W. The order of the fields is J gene, D gene, V gene, clone size, CDR3 protein, CDR3 DNA. The D gene is left open where the match is weak. Size is stated for part of the rows, as once, few or many counts, or as a class when the clone is expanded.

TRBJ2-3 | . | TRBV19 | few | CASARSQLSSDTQYF | TGTGCCAGCGCCCGTTCACAGTTGTCCTCAGATACGCAGTATTTT
TRBJ2-3 | TRBD2 | TRBV7-2 | few | CASSFSGGSVTDTQYF | TGTGCCAGCAGCTTTTCTGGCGGGAGTGTGACAGATACGCAGTATTTT
TRBJ2-1 | . | TRBV4-2 | once | CASSQELASYNEQFF | TGTGCCAGCAGCCAAGAGCTGGCTTCCTACAATGAGCAGTTCTTC
TRBJ1-5 | TRBD1 | TRBV19 | . | CASSSPKQGGSQPQHF | TGTGCCAGTAGTAGCCCAAAGCAGGGGGGATCTCAGCCCCAGCATTTT
TRBJ2-1 | TRBD1 | TRBV6-5 | few | CASRRGTGKPNEQFF | TGTGCCAGCAGGCGGGGGACAGGGAAACCCAATGAGCAGTTCTTC
TRBJ1-2 | . | TRBV27 | . | CASSLSQGYGYTF | TGTGCCAGCAGTTTATCCCAGGGATACGGCTACACCTTC
TRBJ2-7 | . | TRBV9 | . | CASSVGPGSGSYEQYF | TGTGCCAGCAGCGTAGGTCCGGGTAGCGGTTCGTACGAGCAGTACTTC
TRBJ2-6 | . | TRBV28 | once | CASSGRHTGANVLTF | TGTGCCAGCTCCGGCAGACACACTGGGGCCAACGTCCTGACTTTC
TRBJ2-1 | TRBD2 | TRBV15 | . | CATRGPYSGGNNEQFF | TGTGCCACCAGGGGACCATATAGCGGGGGAAACAATGAGCAGTTCTTC
TRBJ1-6 | . | TRBV19 | . | CASSILGLRGLADSPLHF | TGTGCCAGTAGTATCCTGGGGCTGCGGGGGTTGGCGGATTCACCCCTCCACTTT
TRBJ1-5 | . | TRBV7-9 | . | CASSGGGSNQPQHF | TGTGCCAGCAGCGGGGGGGGTAGCAATCAGCCCCAGCATTTT
TRBJ2-1 | . | TRBV4-2 | . | CASSQVNSNEQFF | TGTGCCAGCAGCCAAGTTAACAGCAATGAGCAGTTCTTC
TRBJ2-1 | . | TRBV18 | . | CASSPVVDSYNEQFF | TGTGCCAGCTCACCAGTCGTGGACAGTTACAATGAGCAGTTCTTC
TRBJ1-5 | . | TRBV27 | . | CASSGGGWQPQHF | TGTGCCAGCAGCGGGGGGGGCTGGCAGCCCCAGCATTTT
TRBJ2-7 | TRBD2 | TRBV5-4 | . | CASSLEASGRGPREQYF | TGTGCCAGCAGCTTGGAGGCTAGCGGGAGGGGGCCACGCGAGCAGTACTTC
TRBJ2-1 | TRBD2 | TRBV9 | . | CASSVLSGSTYEQFF | TGTGCCAGCAGCGTATTAAGCGGGAGTACATATGAGCAGTTCTTC
TRBJ2-3 | TRBD1 | TRBV5-1 | . | CASSWDRNPDTQYF | TGCGCCAGCAGCTGGGACAGGAACCCAGATACGCAGTATTTT
TRBJ1-5 | . | TRBV6-5 | . | CASRKQGDGQPQHF | TGTGCCAGCAGGAAGCAGGGCGACGGACAGCCCCAGCATTTT
TRBJ2-2 | TRBD2 | TRBV14 | . | CASSGLAETGELFF | TGTGCCAGCAGCGGACTAGCGGAAACCGGGGAGCTGTTTTTT
TRBJ2-1 | . | TRBV20-1 | . | CSATIGGSRIF | TGCAGTGCTACCATCGGAGGCTCTCGGATCTTC
TRBJ2-7 | . | TRBV19 | . | CASSPRTAYEQYF | TGTGCCAGTAGTCCGCGGACAGCCTACGAGCAGTACTTC
TRBJ1-2 | TRBD1 | TRBV2 | . | CASIRDRGAYGYTF | TGTGCCAGCATAAGGGACAGGGGTGCCTATGGCTACACCTTC
TRBJ2-3 | TRBD2 | TRBV25-1 | . | CASSDSIGGFGTDTQYF | TGTGCCAGCAGTGATTCTATCGGGGGGTTTGGCACAGATACGCAGTATTTT
TRBJ2-1 | TRBD2 | TRBV5-4 | . | CASSVGLAANNEQFF | TGTGCCAGCAGCGTGGGACTAGCAGCCAACAATGAGCAGTTCTTC
TRBJ2-7 | TRBD1 | TRBV19 | . | CASSIQGAGNEQYF | TGTGCCAGTAGTATACAGGGGGCGGGAAACGAGCAGTACTTC
TRBJ2-7 | TRBD2 | TRBV28 | . | CASSLSGAAPSREQYF | TGTGCCAGCAGTCTGAGCGGGGCTGCCCCCTCGCGAGAGCAGTACTTC
TRBJ2-7 | . | TRBV5-4 | few | CASSLAGILYEQYF | TGTGCCAGCAGCTTGGCCGGGATTCTCTACGAGCAGTACTTC
TRBJ1-2 | . | TRBV18 | . | CASSPDSLSSGYTF | TGTGCCAGCTCACCGGACAGTCTTTCCAGTGGCTACACCTTC
TRBJ2-3 | TRBD1 | TRBV11-2 | . | CASSLVGAPGGEFTDTQYF | TGTGCCAGCAGCTTAGTCGGGGCGCCAGGGGGCGAGTTTACAGATACGCAGTATTTT
TRBJ2-4 | TRBD2 | TRBV30 | . | CAWSVWEREGHNIQYF | TGTGCCTGGAGTGTATGGGAGCGGGAGGGCCATAACATTCAGTACTTC
TRBJ1-1 | . | TRBV19 | . | CASSILGANTEAFF | TGTGCCAGTAGTATATTGGGGGCTAACACTGAAGCTTTCTTT
TRBJ1-4 | . | TRBV28 | few | CASSPQGTNEKLFF | TGTGCCAGCTCTCCGCAGGGGACCAATGAAAAACTGTTTTTT
TRBJ2-3 | . | TRBV7-3 | . | CASSLVGSTDTQYF | TGTGCCAGCAGCTTGGTCGGGAGCACAGATACGCAGTATTTT
TRBJ1-5 | . | TRBV6-6 | . | CATILGGDQPQHF | TGTGCCACCATACTTGGGGGGGATCAGCCCCAGCATTTT
TRBJ2-5 | TRBD1 | TRBV2 | once | CASSEAGTGGQETQYF | TGTGCCAGCAGTGAAGCGGGGACAGGGGGCCAGGAGACCCAGTACTTC
TRBJ2-7 | . | TRBV21-1 | few | CASLDRDTASGSGEQYF | TGTGCCAGTCTCGACCGGGACACAGCTAGCGGGAGTGGTGAGCAGTACTTC
TRBJ2-7 | TRBD1 | TRBV28 | . | CASSPDRGQAYEQYF | TGTGCCAGCAGTCCTGACAGGGGCCAGGCCTACGAGCAGTACTTC
TRBJ1-2 | . | TRBV7-2 | . | CASSPGASSNYGYTF | TGTGCCAGCAGCCCCGGTGCTTCCTCTAACTATGGCTACACCTTC
TRBJ1-2 | . | TRBV6-5 | . | CASSAKTGSINGYTF | TGTGCCAGCAGCGCGAAAACAGGGTCTATAAATGGCTACACCTTC